Following are 19 T cell receptor beta chains from one sample sequenced in a study of Graves' ophthalmopathy and Graves' hyperthyroidism. Beta-chain TCR CDR3 regions were amplified from RNA transcripts. HTBI primers were used in a first-round RT-PCR, which preceded a second-round multiplex PCR. TCRdb reprocessed the multiplex PCR reads via MiXCR and lists one record per CDR3 protein. There are some 520,000 distinct CDR3 sequences in the sample; approximately 15% occur only once, and more than 8.5% lies in the top ten. Sequenced input: blood. The origin of the receptors is a woman in her twenties or thirties with Graves' ophthalmopathy.

This clonotype occurred a few times. V is TRBV9 and J is TRBJ1-1; possibly TRBD1 for D (5 bases). Per the germline V gene, CDR1 is SGDLS and CDR2 is YYNGEE. V lost 2 bases, J lost 0 bases, and 11 bases lay in between. This CDR3 has 15 amino acids. The CDR3 sequence: CASSVWGDLNTEAFF. The CDR3 nucleotides read TGTGCCAGCAGCGTTTGGGGGGACCTGAACACTGAAGCTTTCTTT. The entire variable domain, with the rest obtained from reference TRBV9 and TRBJ1-1, is as follows: DSGVTQTPKHLITATGQRVTLRCSPRSGDLSVYWYQQSLDQGLQFLIQYYNGEERAKGNILERFSAQQFPDLHSELNLSSLELGDSALYFCASSVWGDLNTEAFFGQGTRLTVV.

This clonotype occurred many times. A much bigger clone sits one base away, suggesting this may be a read error. CDR3 protein: CASSLAGDYGYTF. The CDR3 DNA sequence: TGTGCCAGCAGCTTAGCAGGGGACTATGGCTACACCTTC. V is TRBV7-8 and J is TRBJ1-2, with a tentative D call TRBD1 (5 bases). Germline CDR1 is SGHVS and CDR2 is FQNEAQ. This CDR3 contains 13 residues. Trimming stripped 0 bases from V and 3 bases from J, with 5 bases between.

This clonotype was recorded at least ten times. This chain joins TRBV5-1 and TRBJ1-6; D unclear. The length of the CDR3 is 17 residues. V was trimmed by 3 bases and J by 0 bases, leaving 13 bases between them. Germline loops: CDR1 SGHRS, CDR2 YFSETQ. CDR3 region: CASSSGPTGSYNSPLHF. The DNA for the CDR3 is TGCGCCAGCAGCTCCGGACCGACTGGCTCCTATAATTCACCCCTCCACTTT.

This clonotype showed up many times. The rearrangement joins TRBV2 to TRBJ2-5; TRBD1 aligns across 8 bases. The CDR3 contains 15 residues. From germline, CDR1 is SNHLY and CDR2 FYNNEI. With V trimmed by 6 bases and J by 9 bases, 15 bases remained unmatched. Here the CDR3 DNA reads TGTGCCAGCAGAAAAGGACAGGGATGGGGTGAGGCCCAGTACTTC. Its translation: CASRKGQGWGEAQYF.

This clonotype came up many times. The chain recombines TRBV29-1 with TRBJ1-2; D unresolved. The ends were cut back, 3 bases at V and 7 bases at J, with 9 bases in the middle. Germline values: CDR1 SQVTM, CDR2 ANQGSEA. The CDR3 runs to 11 residues. CDR3 sequence: CSVDSLFGYTF. CDR3 nucleotide sequence: TGCAGCGTTGACAGCCTGTTTGGCTACACCTTC.

This clonotype was counted ten times or more. The chain uses TRBV28 and TRBJ2-5, with 13 bases aligning to TRBD2. There are 19 residues in the CDR3. V trimming: 6 bases; J trimming: 0 bases; junction bases outside the gene matches: 13. CDR1 MDHEN and CDR2 SYDVKM come from the germline V gene. CDR3 coding DNA: TGTGCCAGCAGGGGGGACGGGACTAGCGGGATGAGGTACCAAGAGACCCAGTACTTC. Protein sequence: CASRGDGTSGMRYQETQYF.

This clonotype was seen ten or more times. The chain combines TRBV30 with TRBJ2-2; D may be TRBD2 (5 bases). The CDR3 covers 15 residues. Germline CDR1 and CDR2: GTSNPN and SVGIG (reference sequence). Deletions cut 0 bases from V and 6 bases from J, with 14 bases between. In nucleotides, the CDR3 is TGTGCCTGGAGTGTTAGTAGCGCGATTGCCGGGGAGCTGTTTTTT. It codes for CAWSVSSAIAGELFF.

This chain connects TRBV7-9 to TRBJ2-5; D perhaps matches TRBD2 (6 bases). Deletions cut 2 bases from V and 9 bases from J, with 10 bases between. Germline-derived CDR1 and CDR2 are SEHNR and FQNEAQ (reference sequence). This CDR3 is 12 amino acids long. This CDR3 reads CASSLRGEAQYF. CDR3 nucleotide sequence: TGTGCCAGCAGCTTACGAGGGGAGGCCCAGTACTTC.

This clonotype came up many times. The V call is TRBV6-1, the J call TRBJ1-6; 8 bases match TRBD1. Per germline, CDR1 MNHNS and CDR2 SASEGT. CDR3 length: 16 amino acids. J gave up 4 bases and V 5 bases, and 7 bases lay outside the gene matches. CDR3 loop: CASSPTGAPYNSPLHF. The CDR3 region has the DNA TGTGCCAGCAGTCCGACAGGGGCCCCTTATAATTCACCCCTCCACTTT.

This clonotype has ten or more counts. The rearrangement links TRBV2 to TRBJ2-7, with 10 bases aligning to TRBD1. The germline gives CDR1 SNHLY, CDR2 FYNNEI. The CDR3 extends over 14 amino acids. V was clipped by 4 bases and J by 9 bases; unmatched bases: 9. Here the CDR3 DNA reads TGTGCCAGCAGTGCGACCGGGACAGGGGTCGGGCAGTACTTC. This sequence encodes CASSATGTGVGQYF.

This clonotype was observed many times. The CDR3 sequence: CASSYYGRGWETQYF. Written as DNA, the CDR3 is TGTGCCAGCAGTTACTACGGCAGGGGTTGGGAGACCCAGTACTTC. V and J are TRBV6-2 or TRBV6-3 and TRBJ2-5; TRBD1 is a possible D gene (6 bases). Germline assignment: CDR1 MNHEY and CDR2 SVGEGT. The CDR3 runs to 15 residues. V dropped 1 base and J dropped 5 bases, with 14 bases sitting between them.

The table lists this clonotype with many counts. This chain connects TRBV25-1 to TRBJ1-2; D gene unclear. The CDR3 runs 15 residues. The V end was cut by 3 bases, the J end by 9 bases, with 20 bases between. The germline CDR1 and CDR2 sequences are MGHDK and SYGVNS. CDR3 amino acids: CASSDSLGPSSSYTF. The CDR3 region has the DNA TGTGCCAGCAGTGACTCCCTCGGGCCTTCTAGCAGCTACACCTTC.

This clonotype was seen repeatedly, ten times or more. This chain joins TRBV19 and TRBJ2-7; 9 bases match TRBD1. Per the germline V gene, CDR1 is LNHDA and CDR2 is SQIVND (reference sequence). This CDR3 has 13 residues. V dropped 3 bases and J dropped 3; count of bases not matched to a gene: 0. Here the CDR3 reads CASSMGQGYEQYF. DNA of the CDR3: TGTGCCAGTAGTATGGGACAGGGCTACGAGCAGTACTTC.

Many counts were recorded for this clonotype. The J gene is TRBJ1-6, the V gene TRBV13, with D possibly TRBD1 on 5 matching bases. Germline CDR1 reads PRHDT; CDR2 reads FYEKMQ (reference sequence). The CDR3 length is 17 residues. Trimming took off 1 base at V and 5 bases at J, with 15 bases between the two ends. The CDR3 loop reads CASSLVGRKGNNSPLHF. CDR3 DNA sequence: TGTGCCAGCAGCTTAGTAGGCAGAAAGGGGAATAATTCACCCCTCCACTTT.

This clonotype was seen many times. The chain recombines TRBV30 with TRBJ2-5; possibly TRBD2 for D (5 bases). Germline loops: CDR1 GTSNPN, CDR2 SVGIG (reference sequence). The CDR3 extends over 15 amino acids. V lost 0 bases and J 5 bases, leaving 16 bases between the germline ends. In nucleotides, the CDR3 is TGTGCCTGGAGTGTACAACACGGGTGGGAGGAGACCCAGTACTTC. This translates into CAWSVQHGWEETQYF.

By share of the sample, this clonotype is large. The rearrangement uses TRBV12-3 or TRBV12-4 and TRBJ1-2; no definite D call. The CDR3 is 16 residues long. Trimming left V 8 bases short and J 6 bases short, with 25 bases between. CDR3 in DNA: TGTGCCAGCGGGTTCCAGAGAGCGCTGGTTAGGGATGGCTACACCTTC. Its translation: CASGFQRALVRDGYTF.

The chain recombines TRBV11-1 with TRBJ2-7; possibly TRBD1 or TRBD2 for D (5 bases each). V was clipped by 5 bases and J by 3 bases, with 26 bases between them. Germline CDR1 SGHAT, CDR2 FQDESV (reference sequence). This CDR3 is built from 18 residues. CDR3 residues: CASSLPSTGPKEVYEQYF. The CDR3 nucleotides read TGTGCCAGCAGCCTCCCTTCTACGGGACCGAAAGAGGTCTACGAGCAGTACTTC.

This clonotype was detected many times. The V call is TRBV25-1, the J call TRBJ2-2; 8 nucleotides align to TRBD1. V shed 6 bases, J shed 2 bases, and the junction held 5 bases outside the gene matches. Germline values: CDR1 MGHDK, CDR2 SYGVNS. This CDR3 region has 15 residues. CDR3 nucleotides: TGTGCCAGCAGGGGGACAGGCTTTAACACCGGGGAGCTGTTTTTT. The encoded protein is CASRGTGFNTGELFF.

There are many counts of this clonotype. The chain uses TRBV7-9 and TRBJ2-4; 8 nucleotides align to TRBD1. Germline V CDR1 and CDR2: SEHNR, FQNEAQ (reference sequence). This CDR3 has 16 amino acids. V lost 6 bases, J lost 1 base, and 8 bases stayed unmatched. CDR3 loop: CASSSYRGMAKNIQYF. In nucleotides, the CDR3 is TGTGCCAGCAGTTCCTACAGGGGGATGGCCAAAAACATTCAGTACTTC. The full variable domain, completed using reference TRBV7-9 and TRBJ2-4, is DTGVSQNPRHKITKRGQNVTFRCDPISEHNRLYWYRQTLGQGPEFLTYFQNEAQLEKSRLLSDRFSAERPKGSFSTLEIQRTEQGDSAMYLCASSSYRGMAKNIQYFGAGTRLSVL.